A single sample gave rise to the 30 T cell receptor beta chains below, sequenced in a study of blood T cell repertoires in COVID-19. This table comes from immunoSEQ multiplex PCR, and its TCRdb copy is limited to in-frame clones, with some not included. The table has 250,000 or so clones, around nine tenths seen once. Sequenced input: peripheral blood. These receptor sequences come from a woman aged 65 to 85 with active or convalescent COVID-19.

V is TRBV27 and J is TRBJ1-6; D unresolved. The CDR3 length is 14 residues. V was trimmed by 8 bases and J by 6 bases, leaving 14 bases between them. Germline V gene sequence: CDR1 MNHEY, CDR2 SMNVEV (reference sequence). Written as DNA, the CDR3 is TGTGCCAGCGGACCCCTGAGGGCTAATTCACCCCTCCACTTT. Translated, it gives CASGPLRANSPLHF.

The chain recombines TRBV19 with TRBJ2-5, with 7 bases matching TRBD2. With 4 bases clipped from V and 4 bases from J, the junction kept 3 bases outside the gene matches. The germline V gene encodes CDR1 LNHDA and CDR2 SQIVND (reference sequence). The CDR3 runs 13 residues. The DNA of the CDR3 is TGTGCCAGTAGTAGGTGGGAGGGAGAGACCCAGTACTTC. It specifies CASSRWEGETQYF.

V is TRBV5-8 and J is TRBJ1-4; possibly TRBD1 for D (5 bases). V lost 4 bases and J lost 5, with 18 bases in between. Looked up from germline, CDR1 is SGHTS and CDR2 is YDEGEE. The CDR3 contains 16 residues. The CDR3 reads CASSLGWGGGNEKLFF. The CDR3 coding sequence is TGTGCCAGCAGCCTGGGATGGGGGGGAGGAAATGAAAAACTGTTTTTT.

The gene calls are TRBV24-1 and TRBJ2-5; 8 nucleotides agree with TRBD1. There are 15 residues in the CDR3. Trimming took 4 bases from V and 1 from J; bases not matched to a gene: 4. Germline CDR1 is KGHDR and CDR2 is SFDVKD. Here the CDR3 DNA reads TGTGCCACCAGTGACACCACAGGGGGCCAAGAGACCCAGTACTTC. As protein: CATSDTTGGQETQYF.

The chain has TRBV29-1 and TRBJ1-1, with TRBD1 matching 7 bases. Germline V gene data show CDR1 as SQVTM and CDR2 as ANQGSEA. V gave up 6 bases and J gave up 1 base; unmatched junction bases: 8. The CDR3 is 14 residues long. The CDR3 DNA reads as TGCAGCGTCAAGGGGGCTGGATGGAACACTGAAGCTTTCTTT. Protein: CSVKGAGWNTEAFF.

The chain carries TRBV6-5 and TRBJ1-3, with a tentative D call TRBD1 (5 bases). The CDR3 is 15 amino acids. CDR1 is MNHEY, CDR2 SVGAGI, per germline. Trimming took off 6 bases at V and 2 bases at J, with 14 bases between the two ends. The CDR3 nucleotides read TGTGCCAGCAGGCCTTGGGGGGAGCCTGGAAACACCATATATTTT. It codes for CASRPWGEPGNTIYF.

This chain uses TRBV5-4 with TRBJ2-3, with D possibly being TRBD2 (5 bases). Germline V gene sequence: CDR1 SGHNT, CDR2 YYREEE (reference sequence). Trimming pared 4 bases from V and 3 bases from J, leaving 27 bases between. CDR3 length: 19 residues. The CDR3 DNA is TGTGCCAGCAGCGTCTTCAGGCCTTATCAATCCACGGGGACAGATACGCAGTATTTT. Residues: CASSVFRPYQSTGTDTQYF.

This clone occurred a few times. The chain combines TRBV7-8 with TRBJ1-5, with a weak D call TRBD1 (5 bases). Germline V lookup: CDR1 SGHVS, CDR2 FQNEAQ. The CDR3 is made up of 15 amino acids. Deletions cut 0 bases from V and 4 bases from J, with 10 bases between. The CDR3 reads CASSLARVRNQPQHF. The CDR3 DNA is TGTGCCAGCAGCTTAGCCAGGGTAAGGAATCAGCCCCAGCATTTT.

Only a few counts were recorded for this clone. The chain employs TRBV6-1 and TRBJ2-7, with no clear D. Germline V gene lookup returns CDR1 MNHNS and CDR2 SASEGT. Deletions cut 6 bases from V and 6 bases from J, with 15 bases between. This CDR3 region has 13 residues. CDR3 amino acids: CASRRGSGSEQYF. For the CDR3, the DNA is TGTGCCAGCAGGAGAGGCTCCGGCTCCGAGCAGTACTTC.

This chain uses TRBV6-5 with TRBJ1-2; D is undetermined. The germline V gene has CDR1 MNHEY and CDR2 SVGAGI. The V gene lost 8 bases and the J gene lost 2 bases, with 6 bases spanning the gap. The CDR3 spans 11 residues. The chain's CDR3 is CASGENYGYTF. The CDR3 nucleotides read TGTGCCAGCGGAGAGAACTATGGCTACACCTTC.

The CDR3 region is CASSRQLENTEAFF. CDR3 nucleotide sequence: TGTGCCAGTAGTCGACAATTGGAGAACACTGAAGCTTTCTTT. The V and J genes are TRBV19 and TRBJ1-1; no clear D. The germline CDR1 and CDR2 sequences are LNHDA and SQIVND (reference sequence). This CDR3 comprises 14 residues. V lost 5 bases and J 1 base, leaving 11 bases between the germline ends.

The CDR3 is CASSVDRGTEAFF. The CDR3 DNA reads as TGTGCCAGCAGCGTAGACAGGGGCACTGAAGCTTTCTTT. V and J are TRBV9 and TRBJ1-1; 7 nucleotides align to TRBD1. The length of the CDR3 is 13 residues. Looked up from germline, CDR1 is SGDLS and CDR2 is YYNGEE. The ends lost 0 bases at V and 4 bases at J; junction bases unmatched: 0.

The gene calls are TRBV19 and TRBJ1-1; TRBD1 agrees at 11 bases. The CDR3 extends over 12 amino acids. Per the germline V gene, CDR1 is LNHDA and CDR2 is SQIVND (reference sequence). V gave up 7 bases and J gave up 10 bases; unmatched junction bases: 5. The CDR3 is CASKTDRGPAFF. CDR3 in DNA: TGTGCCAGTAAAACGGACAGGGGGCCAGCTTTCTTT.

This clone was recorded once. The V call is TRBV6-2 or TRBV6-3, the J call TRBJ1-1; D ambiguous. This CDR3 spans 14 amino acids. Deletions cut 2 bases from V and 1 base from J, with 8 bases between. The V gene's germline CDR1 is MNHEY and CDR2 SVGEGT. For the CDR3, the DNA is TGTGCCAGCAGTTACGGTTCCAGGAACACTGAAGCTTTCTTT. Protein: CASSYGSRNTEAFF.

This clone was counted only a few times. The rearrangement joins TRBV7-2 to TRBJ2-5, with a tentative D call TRBD2 (5 bases). Trimming pared 4 bases from V and 4 bases from J, leaving 13 bases between. Germline CDR1 SGHTA, CDR2 FQGNSA. The CDR3 is made up of 14 amino acids. In DNA, the CDR3 is TGTGCCAGCAGCTCGGTGGGAGCATCAGAGACCCAGTACTTC. It is translated as CASSSVGASETQYF.

V and J are TRBV19 and TRBJ1-2, with TRBD1 identical over 9 bases. Germline V gene lookup returns CDR1 LNHDA and CDR2 SQIVND (reference sequence). V lost 1 base and J lost 6; bases outside the gene matches: 6. The length of the CDR3 is 15 residues. The CDR3 here is CASSIVIQGANGYTF. The CDR3 region has the DNA TGTGCCAGTAGTATAGTCATACAGGGGGCTAATGGCTACACCTTC.

The J gene is TRBJ1-1, the V gene TRBV19; 8 bases are a match to TRBD1. Trimming cost V 4 bases and J 1 base; bases outside gene matches: 11. This CDR3 is 17 amino acids long. CDR1 is LNHDA, CDR2 SQIVND, per germline (reference sequence). CDR3 nucleotides: TGTGCCAGTAGTACTCATCCAGGGGGGACAGGGAACACTGAAGCTTTCTTT. Its protein is CASSTHPGGTGNTEAFF.

This CDR3 is CASSLGAGTNEKLFF. For the CDR3, the DNA is TGTGCCAGCAGCTTGGGGGCAGGGACTAATGAAAAACTGTTTTTT. The V gene is TRBV7-9, the J gene TRBJ1-4; a weak D match, TRBD1 (6 bases). This CDR3 has 15 amino acids. Trimming took off 3 bases at V and 2 bases at J, with 10 bases between the two ends. Germline V gives CDR1 SEHNR, CDR2 FQNEAQ (reference sequence).

CDR3 bases: TGTGCCAGCAGCTTACTGGAGGGAGGAAACACCATATATTTT. Translation: CASSLLEGGNTIYF. The rearrangement uses TRBV7-9 and TRBJ1-3; D is undetermined. There are 14 residues in the CDR3. Germline CDR1 SEHNR, CDR2 FQNEAQ (reference sequence). V gave up 2 bases and J gave up 4 bases, with 9 bases separating them.

V and J are TRBV5-1 and TRBJ2-1; 11 bases are shared with TRBD2. The V gene end was trimmed by 3 bases and the J gene end by 4 bases; junction bases not matched to a gene: 24. The V gene's germline CDR1 is SGHRS and CDR2 YFSETQ. The CDR3 sequence is 22 residues long. The CDR3 here is CASSSGTGPQLAGAPIYNEQFF. The CDR3 nucleotides are TGCGCCAGCAGCTCCGGGACAGGACCTCAACTAGCGGGGGCCCCTATTTACAATGAGCAGTTCTTC.

This chain uses TRBV7-3 with TRBJ1-1; D possibly corresponds to TRBD1 (5 bases). Germline V gene data show CDR1 as SGHTA and CDR2 as FQGTGA. Trimming cost V 1 base and J 1 base, with 10 bases left between them. This CDR3 is 15 amino acids long. The CDR3 DNA is TGTGCCAGCAGCTTAATCCGGGGGTCGAACACTGAAGCTTTCTTT. This gives the protein CASSLIRGSNTEAFF.

This chain joins TRBV4-1 and TRBJ2-4; no definite D call. Trimming removed 1 base at V and 5 bases at J, with 12 bases between. Germline V CDR1 and CDR2: MGHRA, YSYEKL. The CDR3 totals 15 residues. CDR3 amino acids: CASSQVRSQENIQYF. CDR3 in DNA: TGCGCCAGCAGCCAAGTCCGGTCCCAAGAAAACATTCAGTACTTC.

This clone was seen once. The chain employs TRBV7-2 and TRBJ2-7; TRBD1 agrees at 9 bases. Germline loops: CDR1 SGHTA, CDR2 FQGNSA. This CDR3 has 14 residues. V dropped 5 bases and J dropped 2; count of bases not matched to a gene: 4. The CDR3 coding sequence is TGTGCCAGCAGCAAGGACAGGGGCACCTACGAGCAGTACTTC. The encoded protein is CASSKDRGTYEQYF.

This clone appeared a single time. The chain employs TRBV6-5 and TRBJ2-2, with TRBD1 as a possible D gene (5 bases). The CDR3 covers 14 residues. V lost 3 bases and J lost 5, with 10 bases in between. Germline CDR1 MNHEY, CDR2 SVGAGI. CDR3 in amino acids: CASSYVRTTGELFF. In nucleotides, the CDR3 is TGTGCCAGCAGTTATGTCCGGACAACCGGGGAGCTGTTTTTT.

This sequence joins TRBV6-5 and TRBJ2-1, with D perhaps TRBD1 (5 bases). CDR3 length: 16 residues. CDR1 is MNHEY, CDR2 SVGAGI, per germline. Trimming left V 4 bases short and J 0 bases short, with 13 bases between. The CDR3 here is CASSLTARSSYNEQFF. The CDR3 bases are TGTGCCAGCAGTTTGACAGCACGAAGCTCCTACAATGAGCAGTTCTTC.

This clone was observed a handful of times. Germline and junction disagree at one end, which may indicate a read error. This chain links TRBV29-1 with TRBJ1-2; the D is unclear. The germline V gene encodes CDR1 SQVTM and CDR2 ANQGSEA. The CDR3 covers 15 residues. CDR3 nucleotides: TGCAGCGTTGGCGGTCGGCACACTAACCTCTATTGCTACACCTTC. Translation: CSVGGRHTNLYCYTF.

The V call is TRBV7-3, the J call TRBJ1-1, with a possible D match to TRBD1 (6 bases). Trimming took off 5 bases at V and 1 base at J, with 8 bases between the two ends. This CDR3 has 13 amino acids. The germline V gene encodes CDR1 SGHTA and CDR2 FQGTGA. In DNA form, the CDR3 reads TGTGCCAGCAGCGCACAGGGGAACACTGAAGCTTTCTTT. Translated: CASSAQGNTEAFF.

This chain uses TRBV7-9 with TRBJ1-2, with 8 bases lining up with TRBD1. V trimming: 3 bases; J trimming: 8 bases; junction bases outside the gene matches: 5. CDR1 SEHNR and CDR2 FQNEAQ come from the germline V gene (reference sequence). The CDR3 contains 13 residues. The CDR3: CASSFGQGRGYTF. CDR3 DNA: TGTGCCAGCAGCTTTGGACAGGGTAGAGGCTACACCTTC.

The chain carries TRBV10-3 and TRBJ1-2; D not certain. This CDR3 spans 13 amino acids. Trimming removed 1 base from V and 2 bases from J, with 5 bases in between. Looked up from germline, CDR1 is ENHRY and CDR2 is SYGVKD. The DNA for the CDR3 is TGTGCCATCAGTGAGTGGCGGAACTATGGCTACACCTTC. Protein: CAISEWRNYGYTF.

The genes are TRBV6-2 or TRBV6-3 and TRBJ1-2; D not resolved. Germline assignment: CDR1 MNHEY and CDR2 SVGEGT. The CDR3 loop spans 13 amino acids. The V end lost 0 bases, the J end lost 6 bases, and 8 bases lay between the germline ends. The CDR3 DNA reads TGTGCCAGCAGTTACTCAGGGAGCGATGGCTACACCTTC. Translation gives CASSYSGSDGYTF.